The 22 T cell receptor beta chains given below trace back to one sample, sequenced in a study of T cell responses to AZD1222 COVID-19 vaccine. Libraries were prepared by immunoSEQ multiplex PCR; TCRdb keeps only in-frame clonotypes and omits some of them. The sample yields about 88,000 clones, 70% to 90% seen once. Source: peripheral blood, taken on day 0 of AZD1222 vaccination. The receptors shown here come from an adult in good health.

The chain employs TRBV20-1 and TRBJ1-3; the D is unclear. This CDR3 has 13 residues. The V and J ends lost 3 bases and 2 bases respectively, with 8 bases between them. The germline gives CDR1 DFQATT, CDR2 SNEGSKA (reference sequence). CDR3: CSASRLAGNTIYF. CDR3 DNA: TGCAGTGCTAGTAGGTTAGCTGGAAACACCATATATTTT.

The sample holds a few counts of this clone. The chain carries TRBV4-3 and TRBJ2-3; the D gene is possibly TRBD1 (6 bases). V lost 4 bases and J lost 4, with 21 bases in between. The germline V gene has CDR1 LGHNA and CDR2 YSLEER. The CDR3 is 17 residues long. CDR3 DNA: TGCGCCAGCAGCCGAGAAGTAGGCGGTCAGGGGTCAGATACGCAGTATTTT. Its translation is CASSREVGGQGSDTQYF.

V and J are TRBV14 and TRBJ2-3; D remains ambiguous. From germline, CDR1 is SGHDN and CDR2 FVKESK. CDR3 size: 14 residues. Trimming left V 1 base short and J 5 bases short, with 10 bases between. The CDR3 protein is CASSQARSEDTQYF. The CDR3 DNA reads as TGTGCCAGCAGCCAAGCACGATCCGAAGATACGCAGTATTTT. Using reference TRBV14 and TRBJ2-3 for the parts outside the CDR3, the full variable domain is EAGVTQFPSHSVIEKGQTVTLRCDPISGHDNLYWYRRVMGKEIKFLLHFVKESKQDESGMPNNRFLAERTGGTYSTLKVQPAELEDSGVYFCASSQARSEDTQYFGPGTRLTVL.

The chain is built from TRBV5-8 and TRBJ2-1; perhaps TRBD1 as D (6 bases). Germline lookup yields CDR1 SGHTS and CDR2 YDEGEE. The CDR3 covers 13 residues. With 3 bases removed from V and 6 bases from J, the gap between germline ends came to 10 bases. CDR3 nucleotide sequence: TGTGCCAGCAGCTCCAACAGGGTCAATGAGCAGTTCTTC. It yields the protein CASSSNRVNEQFF. Together with reference TRBV5-8 and TRBJ2-1, the CDR3 gives the full variable domain: EAGVTQSPTHLIKTRGQQATLRCSPISGHTSVYWYQQALGLGLQFLLWYDEGEERNRGNFPPRFSGRQFPNYSSELNVNALELEDSALYLCASSSNRVNEQFFGPGTRLTVL.

V usage is TRBV7-8 and J usage is TRBJ2-3, with a tentative D call TRBD1 (5 bases). The CDR3 has 12 residues. Germline values: CDR1 SGHVS, CDR2 FQNEAQ. V lost 5 bases and J 7 bases, leaving 10 bases between the germline ends. The CDR3 sequence is CASSPMGHTQYF. The CDR3 coding sequence is TGTGCCAGCAGCCCAATGGGGCATACGCAGTATTTT.

V is TRBV7-2 and J is TRBJ1-1, with D maybe TRBD1 (6 bases). The V gene's germline CDR1 is SGHTA and CDR2 FQGNSA. CDR3 length: 13 residues. V was shortened by 8 bases and J by 4 bases, with 14 bases between the two germline ends. The CDR3 DNA reads as TGTGCCAGCGGGACTCTAGGGGGCACTGAAGCTTTCTTT. It specifies CASGTLGGTEAFF.

This clone has a single count. In DNA form, the CDR3 reads TGCGCCAGCAGCCAAGATTGGGGAGGGACTGATGGCTACACCTTC. Its translation: CASSQDWGGTDGYTF. The J gene is TRBJ1-2, the V gene TRBV4-1; the D gene is possibly TRBD1 (5 bases). The germline gives CDR1 MGHRA, CDR2 YSYEKL. Trimming removed 0 bases at V and 6 bases at J, with 14 bases between. This CDR3 comprises 15 residues.

The V call is TRBV5-4, the J call TRBJ2-4; 7 bases are shared with TRBD2. Germline CDR1 and CDR2: SGHNT and YYREEE (reference sequence). The V segment lost 3 bases and the J segment 7 bases; nucleotides outside the gene matches: 7. This CDR3 has 14 residues. This CDR3 reads CASSSRTRTNIQYF. The CDR3 bases are TGTGCCAGCAGCTCGAGGACTAGGACTAACATTCAGTACTTC.

This chain uses TRBV6-5 with TRBJ1-6; D remains ambiguous. Trimming cost V 7 bases and J 3 bases, with 13 bases left between them. Per the germline V gene, CDR1 is MNHEY and CDR2 is SVGAGI. The CDR3 has 15 residues. CDR3 DNA sequence: TGTGCCAGCATTGGGGTCCCAGACTATAATTCACCCCTCCACTTT. Its protein product is CASIGVPDYNSPLHF.

The chain has TRBV13 and TRBJ2-4, with D perhaps matching TRBD2 (7 bases). Trimming pared 5 bases from V and 6 bases from J, leaving 11 bases between. The germline CDR1 and CDR2 sequences are PRHDT and FYEKMQ (reference sequence). The length of the CDR3 is 13 residues. The CDR3 DNA follows: TGTGCCAGCAGCCGGGGGGCCCTAAACATTCAGTACTTC. This encodes CASSRGALNIQYF.

The chain is built from TRBV2 and TRBJ1-5; no clear D gene. V dropped 8 bases and J dropped 1 base, with 9 bases sitting between them. Germline loops: CDR1 SNHLY, CDR2 FYNNEI. The CDR3 is 13 amino acids. In DNA, the CDR3 is TGTGCCAGCGGGCAATGGAGCAATCAGCCCCAGCATTTT. Amino acid sequence: CASGQWSNQPQHF.

This clone was counted once. This sequence joins TRBV2 and TRBJ2-1; 13 nucleotides agree with TRBD2. This CDR3 spans 15 amino acids. Per germline, CDR1 SNHLY and CDR2 FYNNEI. Trimming cost V 6 bases and J 5 bases; bases outside gene matches: 4. CDR3 DNA sequence: TGTGCCAGCAGGAGGACTAGCGGGGGAAACAATGAGCAGTTCTTC. Translation: CASRRTSGGNNEQFF.

V and J are TRBV9 and TRBJ2-7; D is possibly TRBD2 (7 bases). Looked up from germline, CDR1 is SGDLS and CDR2 is YYNGEE. CDR3 length: 14 amino acids. V dropped 4 bases and J dropped 2 bases, with 13 bases sitting between them. The CDR3 protein is CASSPGGGTYEQYF. The CDR3 region has the DNA TGTGCCAGCAGCCCGGGGGGCGGTACCTACGAGCAGTACTTC. Variable domain in full (rest from reference TRBV9 and TRBJ2-7): DSGVTQTPKHLITATGQRVTLRCSPRSGDLSVYWYQQSLDQGLQFLIQYYNGEERAKGNILERFSAQQFPDLHSELNLSSLELGDSALYFCASSPGGGTYEQYFGPGTRLTVT.

V is TRBV6-5 and J is TRBJ2-7, with no clear D. The germline V gene has CDR1 MNHEY and CDR2 SVGAGI. The CDR3 covers 15 residues. Trimming left V 8 bases short and J 1 base short, with 18 bases between. The CDR3 DNA follows: TGTGCCAGCTCCATCGAAGTAGGGCCATCCTACGAGCAGTACTTC. Its protein is CASSIEVGPSYEQYF.

The chain's CDR3 is CASSDRGSYNSPLHF. The CDR3 DNA reads as TGTGCCAGCAGCGACCGGGGATCCTATAATTCACCCCTCCACTTT. The J gene is TRBJ1-6, the V gene TRBV6-5; no firm D call. The CDR3 loop spans 15 amino acids. Germline lookup yields CDR1 MNHEY and CDR2 SVGAGI. V was clipped by 6 bases and J by 1 base, with 10 bases between them.

This rearrangement joins TRBV28 to TRBJ1-4; D gene ambiguous. The germline V gene has CDR1 MDHEN and CDR2 SYDVKM. The V end was cut by 7 bases, the J end by 0 bases, with 15 bases between. The CDR3 is 16 amino acids. CDR3 sequence: CASTFSGIATNEKLFF. CDR3 sequence (DNA): TGTGCCAGCACCTTTTCGGGGATCGCAACTAATGAAAAACTGTTTTTT.

This sequence joins TRBV2 and TRBJ1-4; tentatively, D is TRBD1 (6 bases). V lost 6 bases and J 8 bases, leaving 16 bases between the germline ends. The CDR3 runs to 14 residues. Germline-derived CDR1 and CDR2 are SNHLY and FYNNEI. CDR3 protein: CASSEGEAGEKLFF. The CDR3 nucleotides read TGTGCCAGCAGCGAGGGGGAGGCGGGCGAAAAACTGTTTTTT.

This chain connects TRBV20-1 to TRBJ1-1; no reliable D call. With 3 bases removed from V and 0 bases from J, the gap between germline ends came to 5 bases. This CDR3 is 12 amino acids long. Germline CDR1 reads DFQATT; CDR2 reads SNEGSKA (reference sequence). CDR3 loop: CSASDMNTEAFF. As DNA, the CDR3 is TGCAGTGCTAGTGATATGAACACTGAAGCTTTCTTT.

The V gene is TRBV7-2, the J gene TRBJ2-7, with D hard to call. The length of the CDR3 is 14 residues. Germline-derived CDR1 and CDR2 are SGHTA and FQGNSA. Trimming cost V 2 bases and J 3 bases, with 11 bases left between them. In DNA, the CDR3 is TGTGCCAGCAGCTTAATGCGTGGCAGCTACGAGCAGTACTTC. As protein: CASSLMRGSYEQYF.

The chain recombines TRBV14 with TRBJ1-1; possibly TRBD1 for D (5 bases). The germline V gene encodes CDR1 SGHDN and CDR2 FVKESK. The length of the CDR3 is 13 residues. The V and J ends lost 4 bases and 7 bases respectively, with 13 bases between them. DNA for the CDR3: TGTGCCAGCAGCCGAATCCTGCAGGGTGAAGCTTTCTTT. Residues: CASSRILQGEAFF.

The chain combines TRBV7-8 with TRBJ1-2; D call uncertain. V dropped 5 bases and J dropped 0 bases, with 10 bases sitting between them. This CDR3 has 14 residues. Germline-derived CDR1 and CDR2 are SGHVS and FQNEAQ. In DNA, the CDR3 is TGTGCCAGCAGCCTCGGGCCACCTAACTATGGCTACACCTTC. This sequence encodes CASSLGPPNYGYTF.

The chain links TRBV15 to TRBJ2-7; 7 bases match TRBD1. The germline V gene encodes CDR1 LNHNV and CDR2 YYDKDF (reference sequence). The CDR3 is 18 residues long. V dropped 3 bases and J dropped 2; count of bases not matched to a gene: 16. The CDR3: CATSRPAQGISFPYEQYF. The CDR3 DNA reads as TGTGCCACCAGCAGGCCGGCACAGGGGATCTCGTTCCCCTACGAGCAGTACTTC.